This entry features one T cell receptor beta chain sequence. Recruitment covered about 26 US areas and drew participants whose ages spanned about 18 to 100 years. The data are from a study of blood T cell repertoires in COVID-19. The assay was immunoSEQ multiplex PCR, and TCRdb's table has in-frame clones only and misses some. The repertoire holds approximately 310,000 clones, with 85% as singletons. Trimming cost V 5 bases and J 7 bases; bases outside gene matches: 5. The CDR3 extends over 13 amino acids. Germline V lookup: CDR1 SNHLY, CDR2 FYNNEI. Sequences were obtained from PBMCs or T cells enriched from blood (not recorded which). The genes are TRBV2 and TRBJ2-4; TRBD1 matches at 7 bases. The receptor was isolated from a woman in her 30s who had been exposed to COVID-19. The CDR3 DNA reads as TGTGCCAGCAGTATGGGACAGTACAACATTCAGTACTTC. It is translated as CASSMGQYNIQYF.